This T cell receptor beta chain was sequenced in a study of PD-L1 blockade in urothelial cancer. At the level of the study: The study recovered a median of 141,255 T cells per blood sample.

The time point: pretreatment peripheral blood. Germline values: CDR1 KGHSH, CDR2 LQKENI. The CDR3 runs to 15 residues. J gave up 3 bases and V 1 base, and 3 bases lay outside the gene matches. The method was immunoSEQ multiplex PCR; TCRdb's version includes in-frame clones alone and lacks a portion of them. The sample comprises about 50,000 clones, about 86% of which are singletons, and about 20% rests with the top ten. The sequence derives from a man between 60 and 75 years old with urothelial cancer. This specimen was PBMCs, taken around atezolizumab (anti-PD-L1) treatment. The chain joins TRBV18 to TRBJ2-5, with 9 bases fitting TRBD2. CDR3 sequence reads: CASSPRGGAEETQYF. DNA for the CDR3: TGTGCCAGCTCACCACGCGGGGGGGCCGAAGAGACCCAGTACTTC.